Following are 6 T cell receptor beta chains from one sample sequenced in a study of response to subunit inactivated influenza vaccine. Each CDR3 protein gets one entry after TCRdb re-called the RT-PCR reads with MiXCR. Counted here are about 530,000 distinct CDR3 sequences, about 11% occurring once; the ten biggest clones make up roughly 10%. The material was PBMCs from blood, obtained on the day of vaccination. These receptors were taken from a man aged 50 or older who received an inactivated influenza vaccine.

The J gene is TRBJ2-7, the V gene TRBV4-3, with D maybe TRBD1 (5 bases). Germline V CDR1 and CDR2: LGHNA, YSLEER. Trimming took 0 bases from V and 6 from J, leaving 15 bases between them. The CDR3 extends over 15 amino acids. The CDR3 coding sequence is TGCGCCAGCAGCCAAGATTTAGGGGATTACTCCGAGCAGTACTTC. It codes for CASSQDLGDYSEQYF.

In this sample, this clonotype turned up a few times. The chain has TRBV12-3 or TRBV12-4 and TRBJ2-3; 7 nucleotides align to TRBD2. Trimming removed 5 bases from V and 0 bases from J; junction bases left unmatched: 5. The CDR3 extends over 15 amino acids. The CDR3 spells CASSRAGTSTDTQYF. The CDR3 DNA reads as TGTGCCAGCAGTCGAGCGGGGACTAGCACAGATACGCAGTATTTT.

In this sample, this clonotype turned up a few times. The chain is built from TRBV9 and TRBJ2-6; 11 bases match TRBD2. The V gene's germline CDR1 is SGDLS and CDR2 YYNGEE. CDR3 size: 16 residues. Trimming cost V 5 bases and J 0 bases; bases outside gene matches: 1. The CDR3 protein is CASSGLAGSGANVLTF. The CDR3 DNA reads as TGTGCCAGCAGTGGACTAGCGGGCTCTGGGGCCAACGTCCTGACTTTC.

The V call is TRBV28, the J call TRBJ2-7; D uncertain. The CDR3 runs 12 residues. Trimming took off 2 bases at V and 6 bases at J, with 8 bases between the two ends. Looked up from germline, CDR1 is MDHEN and CDR2 is SYDVKM. The CDR3, as DNA: TGTGCCAGCAGTTTAATCTGGGGCGAGCAGTACTTC. This encodes CASSLIWGEQYF.

The J gene is TRBJ2-7, the V gene TRBV20-1, with D possibly TRBD2 on 6 matching bases. The germline V gene has CDR1 DFQATT and CDR2 SNEGSKA (reference sequence). This CDR3 has 14 amino acids. V lost 3 bases and J 4 bases, leaving 16 bases between the germline ends. CDR3 sequence (DNA): TGCAGTGCTAGCCCAGCGGGTATGAGTTACGAGCAGTACTTC. Its translation: CSASPAGMSYEQYF.

The chain joins TRBV9 to TRBJ2-3; 11 nucleotides align to TRBD2. The CDR3 spans 17 residues. Germline V gene lookup returns CDR1 SGDLS and CDR2 YYNGEE. The V gene end was trimmed by 0 bases and the J gene end by 5 bases; junction bases not matched to a gene: 8. The CDR3: CASSVAAVAGGRDTQYF. CDR3 nucleotides: TGTGCCAGCAGCGTAGCTGCGGTAGCGGGAGGGAGAGATACGCAGTATTTT.